A single sample gave rise to the 18 T cell receptor beta chains below, sequenced in a study of shared clonotypes between healthy human individuals. Using immunoSEQ multiplex PCR, the repertoire was profiled, and TCRdb retains in-frame clones only, with some absent. The table has roughly 1,000,000 clones, 70% to 80% seen once. Sequenced: memory CD4+ T cells from PBMCs. Subset indicated: CD45RA-negative fraction. Every receptor here comes from a man aged 18 to 29 in good health. Some clones in this sample may be carry-over from other donors' samples.

The chain uses TRBV5-1 and TRBJ1-1; the D is unclear. Per the germline V gene, CDR1 is SGHRS and CDR2 is YFSETQ. This CDR3 contains 13 residues. Trimming took 4 bases from V and 3 from J, leaving 10 bases between them. The chain's CDR3 is CASSPDPYTEAFF. The CDR3 DNA follows: TGCGCCAGCAGCCCCGACCCCTACACTGAAGCTTTCTTT.

Notes on this clone: Additional DNA sequences in this sample encode the identical CDR3. The rearrangement links TRBV28 to TRBJ2-5, with 11 bases fitting TRBD2. Germline trimming cut 6 bases from V and 2 bases from J; bases unmatched to any gene: 5. The CDR3 has 15 residues. From germline, CDR1 is MDHEN and CDR2 SYDVKM. This CDR3 is CASSLGTSGQETQYF. The CDR3 nucleotides read TGTGCCAGCAGCCTAGGGACTAGCGGACAAGAGACCCAGTACTTC.

This clone showed up just once. The chain employs TRBV9 and TRBJ2-5; no reliable D call. Germline V gene lookup returns CDR1 SGDLS and CDR2 YYNGEE. V lost 6 bases, J lost 5 bases, and 14 bases lay in between. CDR3 size: 13 residues. The CDR3 sequence is CASNRAREETQYF. As DNA, the CDR3 is TGTGCCAGCAATCGAGCGAGAGAGGAGACCCAGTACTTC. The full variable domain, completed using reference TRBV9 and TRBJ2-5, is DSGVTQTPKHLITATGQRVTLRCSPRSGDLSVYWYQQSLDQGLQFLIQYYNGEERAKGNILERFSAQQFPDLHSELNLSSLELGDSALYFCASNRAREETQYFGPGTRLLVL.

This clone was counted only a few times. The chain has TRBV28 and TRBJ1-6; 8 bases agree with TRBD1. This CDR3 contains 14 residues. CDR1 is MDHEN, CDR2 SYDVKM, per germline. Trimming at V came to 3 bases and at J to 9 bases, leaving 4 bases not matched to a gene. The CDR3 region has the DNA TGTGCCAGCAGTTTTGGACAGGGAGGTTCACCCCTCCACTTT. Translating it yields CASSFGQGGSPLHF.

The V call is TRBV6-5, the J call TRBJ1-1; weak D call: TRBD1 (5 bases). CDR1 is MNHEY and CDR2 is SVGAGI in the germline V gene. The CDR3 runs to 14 residues. V shed 4 bases and J shed 0 bases, with 9 bases lying between them. CDR3 sequence (DNA): TGTGCCAGCAGTTCCCCGGGACTGAACACTGAAGCTTTCTTT. It codes for CASSSPGLNTEAFF.

V is TRBV5-1 and J is TRBJ2-2; D call uncertain. The germline V and J ends were trimmed by 1 base and 3 bases, with 7 bases remaining between them. This CDR3 has 14 amino acids. Germline V gene sequence: CDR1 SGHRS, CDR2 YFSETQ. The CDR3 DNA is TGCGCCAGCAGCTTGCTTCGAGACACCGGGGAGCTGTTTTTT. It translates to CASSLLRDTGELFF.

The chain is built from TRBV10-3 and TRBJ1-5, with unresolved D. This CDR3 is 16 amino acids long. Germline V gives CDR1 ENHRY, CDR2 SYGVKD. The V end was cut by 0 bases, the J end by 3 bases, with 12 bases between. The CDR3 here is CAISESVARDNQPQHF. In DNA form, the CDR3 reads TGTGCCATCAGTGAGTCCGTCGCCAGAGACAATCAGCCCCAGCATTTT.

This sequence joins TRBV6-6 and TRBJ2-7; the D gene is possibly TRBD1 (6 bases). CDR3 size: 15 residues. CDR1 is MNHNY and CDR2 is SVGAGI in the germline V gene (reference sequence). Trimming removed 2 bases from V and 7 bases from J, with 18 bases in between. CDR3 coding DNA: TGTGCCAGCAGTTACCCCCCTGGACAGCAGAGTGAGCAGTACTTC. Residues: CASSYPPGQQSEQYF.

This chain's CDR3 is CASRSGTVNTEAFF. CDR3 nucleotide sequence: TGTGCCAGCAGATCCGGGACAGTGAACACTGAAGCTTTCTTT. The rearrangement joins TRBV7-2 to TRBJ1-1; 7 bases are shared with TRBD1. The junction had 4 bases not matched to a gene; V was cut back by 6 bases and J by 0 bases. This CDR3 has 14 amino acids. The germline V gene encodes CDR1 SGHTA and CDR2 FQGNSA. Combining the CDR3 with reference TRBV7-2 and TRBJ1-1 gives the whole variable domain GAGVSQSPSNKVTEKGKDVELRCDPISGHTALYWYRQSLGQGLEFLIYFQGNSAPDKSGLPSDRFSAERTGGSVSTLTIQRTQQEDSAVYLCASRSGTVNTEAFFGQGTRLTVV.

CDR3 DNA sequence: TGCGCCAGCAGAGCGACAGGGAACACTGAAGCTTTCTTT. The encoded protein is CASRATGNTEAFF. The V and J genes are TRBV10-1 and TRBJ1-1, with D maybe TRBD1 (6 bases). Between the trimmed V and J ends, which lost 6 bases and 1 base, there was a span of 9 bases. The CDR3 is 13 residues long. Per germline, CDR1 WNHNN and CDR2 SYGVQD (reference sequence).

This chain uses TRBV7-3 with TRBJ1-2; 12 nucleotides agree with TRBD1. V shed 5 bases, J shed 4 bases, and the junction held 11 bases outside the gene matches. The germline gives CDR1 SGHTA, CDR2 FQGTGA. This CDR3 spans 17 amino acids. In DNA form, the CDR3 reads TGTGCCAGCAGCAAACCGGGACAGGGGGCCGAGGGCTATGGCTACACCTTC. Translated: CASSKPGQGAEGYGYTF.

The J gene is TRBJ2-7, the V gene TRBV5-1; D may match TRBD1 or TRBD2 (5 bases each). CDR1 and CDR2 from the germline V gene are SGHRS and YFSETQ. CDR3 length: 16 residues. V was cut by 0 bases and J by 6 bases, with 19 bases left in between. CDR3 nucleotide sequence: TGCGCCAGCAGCTTGGGAGTCATTTGGGACGGAGGCGAGCAGTACTTC. Its translation: CASSLGVIWDGGEQYF. Based on the CDR3 plus reference TRBV5-1 and TRBJ2-7, the full variable domain is KAGVTQTPRYLIKTRGQQVTLSCSPISGHRSVSWYQQTPGQGLQFLFEYFSETQRNKGNFPGRFSGRQFSNSRSEMNVSTLELGDSALYLCASSLGVIWDGGEQYFGPGTRLTVT.

Note on this clone: At the DNA level, this CDR3 is encoded by other sequences in the same sample as well. The chain's CDR3 is CASSPQGMNTEAFF. CDR3 nucleotide sequence: TGTGCCAGCTCACCACAGGGGATGAACACTGAAGCTTTCTTT. The rearrangement links TRBV18 to TRBJ1-1; D might be TRBD1 (5 bases). The ends were cut back, 1 base at V and 0 bases at J, with 6 bases in the middle. CDR1 is KGHSH, CDR2 LQKENI, per germline. This CDR3 region has 14 residues.

This rearrangement joins TRBV6-5 to TRBJ2-5; 8 positions match TRBD2. This CDR3 has 14 amino acids. The germline gives CDR1 MNHEY, CDR2 SVGAGI. With V trimmed by 6 bases and J by 4 bases, 7 bases remained unmatched. As DNA, the CDR3 is TGTGCCAGCAGCAGACTAGCGTTAGGAGAGACCCAGTACTTC. Translated: CASSRLALGETQYF.

This chain uses TRBV6-1 with TRBJ2-5; 13 nucleotides line up with TRBD2. This CDR3 is 15 amino acids long. CDR1 MNHNS and CDR2 SASEGT come from the germline V gene. Losses at the gene ends were 5 bases for V and 5 bases for J; bases not matched to a gene: 5. The CDR3 region is CASSRTSGSRETQYF. In DNA form, the CDR3 reads TGTGCCAGCAGTCGGACTAGCGGGAGTCGGGAGACCCAGTACTTC.

The chain links TRBV28 to TRBJ2-3; unclear D gene. CDR1 and CDR2 from the germline V gene are MDHEN and SYDVKM. This CDR3 is 12 amino acids long. Trimming stripped 5 bases from V and 4 bases from J, with 7 bases between. CDR3 sequence (DNA): TGTGCCAGCAGTAACACGGCAGATACGCAGTATTTT. This sequence encodes CASSNTADTQYF.

As to this clone: The sample holds other DNA sequences that translate to the same CDR3. The chain joins TRBV6-1 to TRBJ2-1; D gene ambiguous. CDR1 is MNHNS, CDR2 SASEGT, per germline. This CDR3 has 14 amino acids. V lost 0 bases and J 4 bases, leaving 7 bases between the germline ends. CDR3 bases: TGTGCCAGCAGTGAAGCGTCAGAATACAATGAGCAGTTCTTC. This translates into CASSEASEYNEQFF.

V gene TRBV21-1 combines with J gene TRBJ1-1. TRBV21-1 corresponds to a pseudogene. CDR3 size: 13 residues. CDR3 in DNA: TGTGCCAGCAGCAATGAGGGAAACACTGAAGCTTTCTTT. Amino acid sequence: CASSNEGNTEAFF.